The following is a T cell receptor (beta chain) sequence with its context. This specimen comes from a study of blood T cell repertoires in COVID-19. Measured with immunoSEQ multiplex PCR; TCRdb has only the in-frame clones, and not every one. Altogether 300,000 or so clones are present, approximately 88% being singletons, with the ten largest covering 5.5% to 8%. There are 16 residues in the CDR3. Looked up from germline, CDR1 is ENHRY and CDR2 is SYGVKD. Deletions cut 4 bases from V and 2 bases from J, with 16 bases between. The sequenced sample consisted of peripheral blood. The sequence was obtained from a woman aged 30 to 39 who had recovered from COVID-19. The chain combines TRBV10-3 with TRBJ2-3; D gene ambiguous. In DNA form, the CDR3 reads TGTGCCATCAGTGGAGAGGTATTCCCAGACACAGATACGCAGTATTTT. Residues: CAISGEVFPDTDTQYF.